The rows below give T cell receptor beta chains drawn from one sample of a study of blood T cell repertoires in COVID-19. Profiling relied on immunoSEQ multiplex PCR, and the TCRdb table lists in-frame clones only, not all of them. The table records some 67,000 clones, 87% of them present only once. The sample consisted of peripheral blood. The receptor source for this set is a woman aged 80 or older with acute or convalescent COVID-19. CDR3s include the opening cysteine and the closing phenylalanine or tryptophan. The D gene is left open where the match is weak. Clone size is not always given. Where it is, it says once, few, many or a class for expanded clones.

clone size | J gene | V gene | D gene | CDR3 protein | CDR3 DNA
. | TRBJ1-5 | TRBV5-8 | . | CASSLTLSTASNQPQHF | TGTGCCAGCAGCTTGACCTTGAGCACAGCTTCTAATCAGCCCCAGCATTTT
. | TRBJ1-1 | TRBV7-9 | . | CASSSRPDTEAFF | TGTGCCAGCAGCAGCCGTCCGGACACTGAAGCTTTCTTT
. | TRBJ1-1 | TRBV29-1 | . | CSVSKSPDTEAFF | TGCAGCGTTTCGAAAAGTCCGGACACTGAAGCTTTCTTT
. | TRBJ2-3 | TRBV4-1 | TRBD2 | CASSQVGLARDTQYF | TGCGCCAGCAGCCAAGTGGGACTAGCGAGAGATACGCAGTATTTT
once | TRBJ2-1 | TRBV19 | TRBD2 | CASSPAGGYNEQFF | TGTGCCAGTAGCCCTGCGGGGGGATACAATGAGCAGTTCTTC
. | TRBJ2-7 | TRBV5-1 | . | CASRTLTGSDEQYF | TGCGCCAGCAGGACACTAACAGGGTCCGACGAGCAGTACTTC
. | TRBJ2-7 | TRBV21-1 | . | CASSNRQVFYEQYF | TGTGCCAGCAGCAACCGACAGGTTTTCTACGAGCAGTACTTC
. | TRBJ1-2 | TRBV5-1 | TRBD1 | CASSVLSAQGNYGYTF | TGCGCCAGCAGCGTACTTAGTGCACAGGGGAACTATGGCTACACCTTC
. | TRBJ1-1 | TRBV27 | TRBD1 | CASSLGTGPTEAFF | TGTGCCAGCAGTTTAGGGACAGGGCCCACTGAAGCTTTCTTT
. | TRBJ2-4 | TRBV5-1 | . | CASSLALGAKLNIQYF | TGCGCCAGCAGCTTGGCCTTAGGGGCCAAGCTAAACATTCAGTACTTC
. | TRBJ2-1 | TRBV19 | . | CASSIIRGNEQFF | TGTGCCAGTAGTATAATTCGGGGTAATGAGCAGTTCTTC
few | TRBJ1-4 | TRBV16 | TRBD1 | CASSQLYGQGARKLFF | TGTGCCAGCAGCCAATTATACGGACAGGGGGCAAGGAAACTGTTTTTT
once | TRBJ1-6 | TRBV28 | . | CASSLSGASNSPLHF | TGTGCCAGCAGTTTAAGCGGGGCCTCCAATTCACCCCTCCACTTT
. | TRBJ1-1 | TRBV28 | TRBD1 | CASSTGVNTEAFF | TGTGCCAGCAGTACAGGGGTGAACACTGAAGCTTTCTTT
. | TRBJ2-1 | TRBV19 | TRBD1 | CASSFGQVDEQFF | TGTGCCAGTAGTTTTGGACAGGTCGATGAGCAGTTCTTC
once | TRBJ2-2 | TRBV27 | . | CASSLLTNTGELFF | TGTGCCAGCAGTTTGCTAACGAACACCGGGGAGCTGTTTTTT
few | TRBJ1-2 | TRBV5-8 | TRBD1 | CASSGTGGDGYTF | TGTGCCAGCAGTGGGACAGGGGGCGACGGCTACACCTTC
few | TRBJ1-4 | TRBV4-1 | . | CASSRNRVANEKLFF | TGCGCCAGCAGCCGAAACAGGGTTGCTAATGAAAAACTGTTTTTT
. | TRBJ2-7 | TRBV3-1/TRBV3-2 | TRBD1 | CASSRPGDRIYEQYF | TGTGCCAGCAGCCGCCCAGGGGACAGGATCTACGAGCAGTACTTC
once | TRBJ1-6 | TRBV19 | . | CASSIEGGLDSPLHF | TGTGCCAGTAGTATCGAGGGGGGGCTAGATTCACCCCTCCACTTT
. | TRBJ1-6 | TRBV6-1 | . | CASSEGQNYNSPLHF | TGTGCCAGCAGTGAAGGACAGAATTATAATTCACCCCTCCACTTT
. | TRBJ2-3 | TRBV11-2 | . | CASTLRGTDTQYF | TGTGCCAGCACCCTCAGGGGAACAGATACGCAGTATTTT
. | TRBJ2-1 | TRBV7-9 | TRBD1 | CASSRSGQGANEQFF | TGTGCCAGCAGCCGGAGCGGACAGGGGGCGAATGAGCAGTTCTTC
. | TRBJ2-3 | TRBV3-1/TRBV3-2 | . | CASSQVNSRGNTQYF | TGTGCCAGCAGCCAAGTCAACAGTCGGGGAAATACGCAGTATTTT
. | TRBJ1-5 | TRBV6-2/TRBV6-3 | TRBD1 | CASSSQGASQPQHF | TGTGCCAGCAGTAGTCAGGGGGCTAGTCAGCCCCAGCATTTT
. | TRBJ1-4 | TRBV6-6 | . | CASSDHGGEGEKLFF | TGTGCCAGCAGTGACCACGGGGGGGAGGGGGAAAAACTGTTTTTT
. | TRBJ1-3 | TRBV30 | . | CAWTAGGTGNTIYF | TGTGCCTGGACTGCGGGAGGGACTGGAAACACCATATATTTT
once | TRBJ1-2 | TRBV19 | TRBD1 | CASMRGETRGQGAYGYTF | TGTGCCAGTATGAGGGGAGAGACCCGAGGCCAGGGGGCCTATGGCTACACCTTC
. | TRBJ2-3 | TRBV7-3 | . | CASSLMSAGSTDTQYF | TGTGCCAGCAGCTTAATGTCGGCGGGAAGCACAGATACGCAGTATTTT
once | TRBJ1-1 | TRBV2 | . | CASHRGGQNTEAFF | TGTGCCAGCCATCGGGGGGGCCAGAACACTGAAGCTTTCTTT
once | TRBJ1-5 | TRBV6-6 | TRBD1 | CASSGDRGQPQHF | TGTGCCAGCAGTGGTGACAGGGGCCAGCCCCAGCATTTT
. | TRBJ2-1 | TRBV29-1 | TRBD1 | CSVAGGYEQFF | TGCAGCGTTGCAGGGGGCTATGAGCAGTTCTTC
. | TRBJ2-1 | TRBV11-1 | TRBD1 | CASSRTGLNEQFF | TGTGCCAGCAGTCGGACAGGGCTCAATGAGCAGTTCTTC
. | TRBJ1-5 | TRBV18 | . | CASSPEAGRQPQHF | TGTGCCAGCTCACCGGAGGCAGGACGTCAGCCCCAGCATTTT
once | TRBJ2-1 | TRBV27 | . | CASSYSRYNEQFF | TGTGCCAGCAGTTACTCGAGATACAATGAGCAGTTCTTC
. | TRBJ1-5 | TRBV4-2 | TRBD1 | CASSRDRGNQPQHF | TGTGCCAGCAGCCGGGACAGGGGAAATCAGCCCCAGCATTTT
. | TRBJ1-2 | TRBV5-1 | TRBD1 | CASSGRQGDPGGYTF | TGCGCCAGCAGCGGGAGACAGGGTGATCCTGGCGGCTACACCTTC
once | TRBJ2-1 | TRBV7-3 | TRBD2 | CASSLTGRGRSSYNEQFF | TGTGCCAGCAGCTTAACGGGGCGCGGGAGGAGCTCCTACAATGAGCAGTTCTTC
. | TRBJ1-1 | TRBV7-8 | . | CASSLVQGTTDTEAFF | TGTGCCAGCAGCTTAGTCCAGGGTACGACGGACACTGAAGCTTTCTTT
. | TRBJ1-4 | TRBV12-2 | . | CASRPGEGREKLFF | TGTGCAAGTCGCCCCGGGGAGGGGAGAGAAAAACTGTTTTTT
. | TRBJ2-5 | TRBV5-6 | TRBD1 | CASSLGGTVQYF | TGTGCCAGCAGCTTGGGGGGGACAGTCCAGTACTTC
. | TRBJ2-5 | TRBV24-1 | TRBD1 | CATRGTGQGETQYF | TGTGCCACCAGGGGGACAGGTCAAGGAGAGACCCAGTACTTC
. | TRBJ1-2 | TRBV3-1/TRBV3-2 | . | CASSQDRVGHTF | TGTGCCAGCAGCCAAGACAGGGTTGGCCACACCTTC
. | TRBJ2-7 | TRBV29-1 | . | CSVRRGRDGYEQYF | TGCAGCGTTCGAAGGGGTCGAGATGGATACGAGCAGTACTTC
few | TRBJ2-7 | TRBV27 | TRBD1 | CASSLRQGARVQYF | TGTGCCAGCAGTTTGAGACAGGGGGCGCGCGTGCAGTACTTC
. | TRBJ2-3 | TRBV18 | TRBD2 | CASRAGGNTDTQYF | TGTGCCAGCCGCGCGGGGGGGAACACAGATACGCAGTATTTT
. | TRBJ1-5 | TRBV19 | TRBD1 | CASSIRGPHQPQHF | TGTGCCAGTAGTATAAGGGGGCCCCATCAGCCCCAGCATTTT
. | TRBJ2-5 | TRBV20-1 | . | CSASSLAIVGTQYF | TGCAGTGCTAGTAGTTTAGCGATTGTTGGGACCCAGTACTTC
once | TRBJ1-2 | TRBV5-4 | . | CASSLIWVGDYGYTF | TGTGCCAGCAGCTTGATTTGGGTCGGGGACTATGGCTACACCTTC
. | TRBJ1-5 | TRBV28 | TRBD1 | CASREPGTGANQPQHF | TGTGCCAGCAGGGAACCCGGGACAGGGGCCAATCAGCCCCAGCATTTT
. | TRBJ2-1 | TRBV11-2 | TRBD1 | CASKRQGSYNEQFF | TGTGCCAGCAAGCGACAGGGATCCTACAATGAGCAGTTCTTC
. | TRBJ1-5 | TRBV28 | TRBD1 | CASRNGQGNQPQHF | TGTGCCAGCAGAAACGGACAGGGCAATCAGCCCCAGCATTTT
. | TRBJ2-2 | TRBV19 | TRBD2 | CASSKPSGGNTGELFF | TGTGCCAGTAGCAAGCCTAGCGGGGGGAACACCGGGGAGCTGTTTTTT
. | TRBJ2-1 | TRBV9 | . | CASSVGAGAGTLGEQFF | TGTGCCAGCAGCGTAGGAGCTGGGGCAGGTACCCTGGGGGAGCAGTTCTTC
. | TRBJ2-2 | TRBV2 | . | CASAPRAGITGELFF | TGTGCCAGCGCTCCCCGAGCCGGGATCACCGGGGAGCTGTTTTTT
. | TRBJ2-7 | TRBV19 | . | CASSQAATGEQYF | TGTGCCAGTAGCCAAGCCGCGACCGGGGAGCAGTACTTC
. | TRBJ2-1 | TRBV30 | . | CAWSRTVNEQFF | TGTGCCTGGAGTCGGACAGTTAATGAGCAGTTCTTC
once | TRBJ2-7 | TRBV4-1 | TRBD2 | CASSQVVLTSGGLEQYF | TGCGCCAGCAGCCAAGTGGTGTTGACTAGCGGGGGGTTAGAACAGTACTTC
. | TRBJ1-2 | TRBV6-1 | . | CASSDTYGYTF | TGTGCCAGCAGTGACACTTATGGCTACACCTTC
. | TRBJ1-4 | TRBV19 | . | CASSISQGNEKLFF | TGTGCCAGTAGTATCTCACAGGGAAATGAAAAACTGTTTTTT